The clone carrying this TCR beta chain occurred many times. The antigen is not known. The data were obtained in a study of T-cell reconstitution after alpha-beta-depleted transplantation in children. The CDR3 is made up of 14 amino acids. Per germline, CDR1 SGHDT and CDR2 YYEEEE. V lost 0 bases, J lost 6 bases, and 3 bases stayed unmatched. TCRbeta library preparation incorporated unique molecular identifiers. TCRdb passed the PCR reads through MiXCR, listing each CDR3 protein once. The profile shows some 200,000 distinct CDR3 sequences, 5.5% to 7% of them singletons. Study-level findings and limits: Counts and diversity of T cells one year after transplant came mostly from newly produced T cells. About two months after transplant, alpha-beta T cells reportedly came from several hundred expanded graft clones. Recipient T cells and thymic progenitors that survived were the source of the high TCRbeta diversity seen at day 60 in some patients.

The sample here was PBMCs, taken before TCRalphabeta/CD19-depleted stem cell transplant. The TCR was taken from a girl less than two years old with combined immunodeficiency, due to receive a stem cell transplant. The chain has TRBV5-6 and TRBJ1-2; 9 bases map to TRBD1. CDR3 sequence (DNA): TGTGCCAGCAGCTTGGCACAGGGGGCCGATGGCTACACCTTC. This translates into CASSLAQGADGYTF. Filled out from reference TRBV5-6 and TRBJ1-2, the complete variable domain reads DAGVTQSPTHLIKTRGQQVTLRCSPKSGHDTVSWYQQALGQGPQFIFQYYEEEERQRGNFPDRFSGHQFPNYSSELNVNALLLGDSALYLCASSLAQGADGYTFGSGTRLTVV.